This T cell receptor (beta chain) was documented in a study of identifying expanded T cells in peripheral blood. CDR3 size: 17 residues. Germline CDR1 and CDR2: SGHTA and FQGNSA. The V end was cut by 1 base, the J end by 1 base, with 16 bases between. No infections or other immune events were documented during collection. The table came from immunoSEQ multiplex PCR; TCRdb's copy has only in-frame clones and leaves some out. The table lists around 100,000 clones, approximately 88% of them singletons, with 5.5% in the top ten. The source of this sequence is a person between 18 and 69 years old in good health. Sequences were obtained from blood. This chain uses TRBV7-2 with TRBJ1-2; D is unresolved. The chain's CDR3 is CASSLVAFVVVNYGYTF. DNA of the CDR3: TGTGCCAGCAGCTTAGTGGCGTTTGTGGTAGTTAACTATGGCTACACCTTC.